This record covers a single T cell receptor beta chain. This entry is derived from a study of blood T cell repertoires in COVID-19. The CDR3 sequence is 16 residues long. Repertoires were generated with immunoSEQ multiplex PCR, while TCRdb's copy carries only in-frame clones and drops some. The sample has around 300,000 clones; approximately 90% are singletons. Input material: PBMCs or T cells enriched from blood (not recorded which). The rearrangement joins TRBV21-1 to TRBJ1-5. TRBV21-1 is noted as a pseudogene. This sequence was found in a woman between 18 and 29 years old who had recovered from COVID-19. CDR3 bases: TGTGCCAGCAGCAAAGATGGGGGGGACTCTAATCAGCCCCAGCATTTT. This sequence encodes CASSKDGGDSNQPQHF.